This T cell receptor (beta chain) was captured in a study of cytomegalovirus exposure and HLA in healthy donors. 13 Jbeta primers and 60 Vbeta primers were used for the PCR. Sequencing was performed with immunoSEQ multiplex PCR; in TCRdb, only in-frame clones are kept and a portion is missing. The sample has 130,000 to 150,000 clones, around 78% seen once. Concerning this clone: Its target is unknown.

Points from the study as a whole: V- and J-gene trimming of TCR beta was linked (in a later analysis) to a missense DCLRE1C variant. Several of the most significant clusters appeared, in a later analysis, to be linked to common viral pathogens.

The sequence came from a man aged 40-55 years in good health and CMV-seropositive. The specimen sequenced was PBMCs.

In nucleotides, the CDR3 is TGTGCCAGCAGCCCCGACAGGGTCACCGGGGAGCTGTTTTTT. Amino acids: CASSPDRVTGELFF. The V call is TRBV11-1, the J call TRBJ2-2, with 7 bases that match TRBD1. The ends lost 5 bases at V and 4 bases at J; junction bases unmatched: 4. The CDR3 consists of 14 residues. Looked up from germline, CDR1 is SGHAT and CDR2 is FQDESV (reference sequence).